This is a list of T cell receptor beta chains from one sample in a study of cytomegalovirus exposure and HLA in healthy donors. Sequencing used immunoSEQ multiplex PCR; TCRdb keeps in-frame clones, though not all of them. Of over 120,000 clones in the sample, 8.5% to 10% were seen once. Source material: PBMCs. All receptors come from a man aged 50 to 59 in good health and CMV-seronegative. CDR3s leave out the opening cysteine and the closing phenylalanine or tryptophan. The D gene is left open where the match is weak.

TRBD1,TRBV5-4,ASSPAGQGLGYEQY
.,TRBV18,ASSPWTLDTSTDTQY
.,TRBV5-6,ASSPSGNTIY
.,TRBV18,ASSPPTIEGGQF
.,TRBV18,ASSPTGVVETQY
TRBD2,TRBV5-1,ASSTSGGSQNYEQY
.,TRBV5-8,ASSFGRVMNTEAF
TRBD1,TRBV18,ASSPPQGAKTSYEQY
TRBD1,TRBV29-1,SGDRGNTEAF
TRBD2,TRBV6-1,ASQGGGVPNHEQY
.,TRBV11-1,ASSHQETQY
TRBD1,TRBV2,ASRGQGSSYEQY
TRBD1,TRBV2,ASRDRVYEQY
TRBD1,TRBV6-5,ATSGWTGGAETQY
TRBD1,TRBV7-9,ASSLGQGDTEAF
.,TRBV28,ASAGGTDTQY
.,TRBV30,AWSGYIGGVETQY
TRBD2,TRBV5-4,ASSILAGEAYEQY
.,TRBV6-6,ASSGSEAF
.,TRBV2,ASVYTGELF
.,TRBV11-2,ASSLFGGGNTEAF
.,TRBV7-8,ASSRGGEGLPQH
TRBD1,TRBV5-1,ASSGTGAGELF
.,TRBV5-1,ASSGDSDTQY
.,TRBV6-1,ASSPGANTEAF
TRBD2,TRBV5-6,ASSRRGSGSSYEQY
TRBD1,TRBV30,AWSITGGHQPQH
.,TRBV5-5,ASSLRLASDTQY
TRBD1,TRBV5-1,ASSLQGDYGYT
TRBD2,TRBV19,ASSIGLAGVLETQY
TRBD1,TRBV2,ASSTGVMNTEAF
.,TRBV2,ASSVTAINRSASGANVLT
.,TRBV30,AWSMGGSYNSPLH
.,TRBV23-1,ASSQWRGSNQPQH
TRBD1,TRBV6-4,ASSDRTGEAF
.,TRBV29-1,SVLAGEYEQY
.,TRBV7-2,ASSLVSSGNTEAF
.,TRBV28,ASSTPTPLNTEAF
TRBD1,TRBV28,ASSLDRGQTHTEAF
TRBD2,TRBV7-2,ASSLDTGLAGNEQY
.,TRBV12-2,ASRSRPRAGSTDTQY
.,TRBV7-3,ASSSGVPQETQY
TRBD1,TRBV7-9,ASSLTGQINYGYT
TRBD2,TRBV11-3,ASSLGMALAGDTGELF
.,TRBV7-9,ASSLGVGTSDTIY
.,TRBV21-1,ANPTRMNTEAF
.,TRBV29-1,SVVGDSYEQY